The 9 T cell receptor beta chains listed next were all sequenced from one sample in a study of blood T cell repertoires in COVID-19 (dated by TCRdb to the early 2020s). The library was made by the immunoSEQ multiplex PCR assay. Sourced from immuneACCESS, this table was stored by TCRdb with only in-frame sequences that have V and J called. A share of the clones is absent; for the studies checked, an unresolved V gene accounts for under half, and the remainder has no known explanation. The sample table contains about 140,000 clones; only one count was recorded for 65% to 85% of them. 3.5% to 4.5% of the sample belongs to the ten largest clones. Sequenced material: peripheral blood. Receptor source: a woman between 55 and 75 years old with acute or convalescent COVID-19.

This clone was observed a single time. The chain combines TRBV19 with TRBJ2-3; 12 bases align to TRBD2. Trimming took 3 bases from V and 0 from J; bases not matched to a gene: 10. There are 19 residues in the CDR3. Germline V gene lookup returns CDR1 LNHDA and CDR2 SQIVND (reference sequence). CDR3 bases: TGTGCCAGTAGTATTGGGCCGACTAGCGGGGGACCTAGCACAGATACGCAGTATTTT. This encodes CASSIGPTSGGPSTDTQYF.

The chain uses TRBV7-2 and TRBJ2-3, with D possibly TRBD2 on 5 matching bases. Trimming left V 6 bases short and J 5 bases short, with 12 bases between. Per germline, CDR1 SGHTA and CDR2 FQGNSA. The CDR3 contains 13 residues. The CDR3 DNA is TGTGCCAGCAGAAAGGGAGTGGAAGATACGCAGTATTTT. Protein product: CASRKGVEDTQYF.

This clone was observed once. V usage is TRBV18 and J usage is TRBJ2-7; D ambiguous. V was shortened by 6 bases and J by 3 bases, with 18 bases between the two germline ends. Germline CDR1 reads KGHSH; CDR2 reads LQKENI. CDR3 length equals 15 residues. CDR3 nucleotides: TGTGCCAGCTCGTACCCACAAGGCCCAGGCTACGAGCAGTACTTC. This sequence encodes CASSYPQGPGYEQYF.

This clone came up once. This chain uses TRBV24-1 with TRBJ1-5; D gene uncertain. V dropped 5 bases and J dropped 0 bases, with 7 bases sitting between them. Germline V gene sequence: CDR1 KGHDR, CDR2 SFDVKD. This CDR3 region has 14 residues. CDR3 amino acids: CATSVADSNQPQHF. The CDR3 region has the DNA TGTGCCACCAGTGTGGCCGATAGCAATCAGCCCCAGCATTTT.

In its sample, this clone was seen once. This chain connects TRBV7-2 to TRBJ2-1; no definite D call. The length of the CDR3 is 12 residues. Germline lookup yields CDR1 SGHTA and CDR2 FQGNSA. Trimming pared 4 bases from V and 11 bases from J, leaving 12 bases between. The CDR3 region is CASSSPPSQQFF. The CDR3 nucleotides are TGTGCCAGCAGCTCCCCCCCGAGCCAGCAGTTCTTC.

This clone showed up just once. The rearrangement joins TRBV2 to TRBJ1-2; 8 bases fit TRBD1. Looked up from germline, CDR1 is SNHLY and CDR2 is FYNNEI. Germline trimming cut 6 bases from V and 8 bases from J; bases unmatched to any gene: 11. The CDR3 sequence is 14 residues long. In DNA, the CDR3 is TGTGCCAGCAGCACCGGACAGGGAGTTCGCGGCTACACCTTC. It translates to CASSTGQGVRGYTF.

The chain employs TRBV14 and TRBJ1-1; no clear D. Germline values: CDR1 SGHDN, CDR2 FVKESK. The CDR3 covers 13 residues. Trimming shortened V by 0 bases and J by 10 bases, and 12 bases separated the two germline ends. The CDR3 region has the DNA TGTGCCAGCAGCCAAGATTTGGCGGGGAGAGCTTTCTTT. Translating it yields CASSQDLAGRAFF.

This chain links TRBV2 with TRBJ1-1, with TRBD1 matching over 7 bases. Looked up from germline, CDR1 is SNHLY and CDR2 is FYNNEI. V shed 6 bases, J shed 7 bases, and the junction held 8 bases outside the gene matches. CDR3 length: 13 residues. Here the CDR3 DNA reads TGTGCCAGCAGGACAGACAGGGTGAATGAAGCTTTCTTT. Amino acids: CASRTDRVNEAFF. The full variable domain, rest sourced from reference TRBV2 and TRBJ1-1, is EPEVTQTPSHQVTQMGQEVILRCVPISNHLYFYWYRQILGQKVEFLVSFYNNEISEKSEIFDDQFSVERPDGSNFTLKIRSTKLEDSAMYFCASRTDRVNEAFFGQGTRLTVV.

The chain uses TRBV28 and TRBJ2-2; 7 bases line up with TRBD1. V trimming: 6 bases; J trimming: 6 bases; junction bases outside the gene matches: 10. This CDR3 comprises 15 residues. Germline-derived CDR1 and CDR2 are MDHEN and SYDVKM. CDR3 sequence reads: CASRPGTAFSGELFF. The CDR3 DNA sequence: TGTGCCAGCAGGCCCGGGACAGCCTTCTCCGGGGAGCTGTTTTTT.